These 20 T cell receptor beta chains came from one sample sequenced in a study of Graves' ophthalmopathy and Graves' hyperthyroidism. RNA transcripts were the source from which TCR beta CDR3 regions were amplified. HTBI primers primed a first-round RT-PCR, and a second-round multiplex PCR followed. TCRdb recomputed calls from the multiplex PCR reads with MiXCR, one row per CDR3 protein. Of over a million distinct CDR3 sequences in the sample, roughly two fifths were seen once. The sample was peripheral blood or thyroid tissue (not recorded which). These receptors came from an adult man with Graves' hyperthyroidism.

The gene calls are TRBV7-9 and TRBJ1-1; D not certain. The V and J ends lost 1 base and 6 bases respectively, with 9 bases between them. This CDR3 contains 13 residues. CDR1 is SEHNR and CDR2 is FQNEAQ in the germline V gene (reference sequence). CDR3 in amino acids: CASSLGLGPEAFF. The CDR3 nucleotides read TGTGCCAGCAGCTTAGGACTAGGGCCTGAAGCTTTCTTT.

At least ten counts were recorded for this clonotype. The genes are TRBV29-1 and TRBJ1-5; TRBD1 is a possible D gene (5 bases). Germline V CDR1 and CDR2: SQVTM, ANQGSEA. The CDR3 consists of 13 residues. Trimming cost V 4 bases and J 3 bases, with 10 bases left between them. The CDR3 here is CSVGSGINQPQHF. The CDR3 DNA sequence: TGCAGCGTTGGGTCAGGGATCAATCAGCCCCAGCATTTT.

V and J are TRBV15 and TRBJ2-7; 10 bases are a match to TRBD1. This CDR3 is built from 13 residues. With 4 bases clipped from V and 7 bases from J, the junction kept 4 bases outside the gene matches. The V gene's germline CDR1 is LNHNV and CDR2 YYDKDF (reference sequence). CDR3 sequence: CATSTGTGAEQYF. The CDR3, as DNA: TGTGCCACCAGCACCGGGACAGGGGCTGAGCAGTACTTC.

This clonotype was seen repeatedly, ten times or more. The chain has TRBV7-2 and TRBJ1-6, with 10 bases that match TRBD1. Trimming at V came to 6 bases and at J to 10 bases, leaving 12 bases not matched to a gene. This CDR3 is 16 amino acids long. Germline V gene lookup returns CDR1 SGHTA and CDR2 FQGNSA. CDR3 in DNA: TGTGCCAGCAGATCGAGACAGGGGGCACAATTGTCACCCCTCCACTTT. It is translated as CASRSRQGAQLSPLHF.

This chain connects TRBV29-1 to TRBJ2-7; tentatively, D is TRBD1 (6 bases). This CDR3 has 13 residues. Trimming removed 4 bases at V and 9 bases at J, with 19 bases between. CDR1 SQVTM and CDR2 ANQGSEA come from the germline V gene. The DNA for the CDR3 is TGCAGCGTTGTTTGGGACACTTGGCAGCGGCAGTACTTC. It translates to CSVVWDTWQRQYF.

This clonotype was seen many times. V is TRBV11-2 and J is TRBJ2-7, with TRBD1 as a possible D gene (6 bases). The CDR3 has 17 amino acids. CDR1 SGHAT and CDR2 FQNNGV come from the germline V gene. V lost 3 bases to trimming and J lost 0 bases, with 18 bases between them. Here the CDR3 reads CASSFPSERQDSYEQYF. CDR3 bases: TGTGCCAGCAGCTTTCCATCTGAACGACAGGACTCCTACGAGCAGTACTTC.

This clonotype was observed many times. The chain uses TRBV10-3 and TRBJ2-7; 8 bases align to TRBD2. The CDR3 loop spans 15 amino acids. Germline V gene sequence: CDR1 ENHRY, CDR2 SYGVKD. Trimming took 6 bases from V and 5 from J; bases not matched to a gene: 12. DNA for the CDR3: TGTGCCATCAGCGGAACCTCGGGAGGGGAGAACGAGCAGTACTTC. It yields the protein CAISGTSGGENEQYF.

Many counts were recorded for this clonotype. V and J are TRBV2 and TRBJ1-6; the D gene is possibly TRBD1 (6 bases). V dropped 7 bases and J dropped 7 bases, with 11 bases sitting between them. The CDR3 is 13 residues long. Germline CDR1 and CDR2: SNHLY and FYNNEI. As DNA, the CDR3 is TGTGCCAGCAATACAGGGAGAAATTCACCCCTCCACTTT. Translating it yields CASNTGRNSPLHF.

The V call is TRBV25-1, the J call TRBJ2-7; D possibly corresponds to TRBD2 (6 bases). The CDR3 spans 14 residues. Trimming left V 2 bases short and J 7 bases short, with 15 bases between. Germline V gene lookup returns CDR1 MGHDK and CDR2 SYGVNS. The CDR3 region is CASSEGGESGEQYF. CDR3 nucleotides: TGTGCCAGCAGTGAAGGCGGGGAATCCGGGGAGCAGTACTTC.

This clonotype appeared a single time. This chain connects TRBV29-1 to TRBJ2-7, with D perhaps matching TRBD2 (6 bases). The CDR3 extends over 14 amino acids. Germline V gene sequence: CDR1 SQVTM, CDR2 ANQGSEA. V lost 5 bases and J lost 2, with 16 bases in between. The CDR3 reads CSVWETGTAYEQYF. Here the CDR3 DNA reads TGCAGCGTTTGGGAAACCGGGACTGCCTACGAGCAGTACTTC.

This clonotype was counted ten times or more. The genes are TRBV5-1 and TRBJ1-1; 9 nucleotides match TRBD1. CDR1 SGHRS and CDR2 YFSETQ come from the germline V gene. The CDR3 is made up of 16 amino acids. V shed 0 bases, J shed 2 bases, and the junction held 5 bases outside the gene matches. CDR3 bases: TGCGCCAGCAGCTTGGCCGGACAGGGGTTAAACACTGAAGCTTTCTTT. This gives the protein CASSLAGQGLNTEAFF.

This clonotype was seen many times. The genes are TRBV29-1 and TRBJ1-3, with a tentative D call TRBD1 (5 bases). The CDR3 runs 14 residues. Trimming shortened V by 5 bases and J by 0 bases, and 11 bases separated the two germline ends. Germline CDR1 SQVTM, CDR2 ANQGSEA. This CDR3 reads CSVSGGISGNTIYF. CDR3 in DNA: TGCAGCGTTTCTGGGGGGATCTCTGGAAACACCATATATTTT.

This clonotype appeared a few times. Sequence at one end of the junction differs from germline and may be a read error. V usage is TRBV7-8 and J usage is TRBJ2-7; maybe TRBD2 (6 bases). Germline lookup yields CDR1 SGHVS and CDR2 FQNEAQ. The length of the CDR3 is 14 residues. In nucleotides, the CDR3 is TGCGCCAGCAGCCAAGATATGTCGGGGGAGGTGCAGTACTTC. As protein: CASSQDMSGEVQYF.

The V gene is TRBV7-9, the J gene TRBJ1-2; weak D call: TRBD1 (5 bases). The V gene's germline CDR1 is SEHNR and CDR2 FQNEAQ (reference sequence). Between the trimmed V and J ends, which lost 8 bases and 9 bases, there was a span of 13 bases. This CDR3 region has 11 residues. The DNA of the CDR3 is TGTGCCAGCGGTCTCGGGGCCCGCTACACCTTC. This encodes CASGLGARYTF.

There are many counts of this clonotype. The chain recombines TRBV4-1 with TRBJ1-2, with D maybe TRBD1 (5 bases). The CDR3 totals 14 residues. CDR1 MGHRA and CDR2 YSYEKL come from the germline V gene. V lost 4 bases and J lost 3, with 12 bases in between. The CDR3 reads CASSRKQVDYGYTF. The DNA for the CDR3 is TGCGCCAGCAGCCGCAAACAGGTGGACTATGGCTACACCTTC.

This clonotype was found once. J is TRBJ1-1 and V is TRBV20-1; 9 bases are a match to TRBD1. The CDR3 runs to 13 residues. Per the germline V gene, CDR1 is DFQATT and CDR2 is SNEGSKA (reference sequence). V shed 6 bases, J shed 7 bases, and the junction held 9 bases outside the gene matches. The CDR3 loop is CSAAPGQGNEAFF. The CDR3 coding sequence is TGCAGTGCCGCCCCGGGACAGGGCAATGAAGCTTTCTTT.

The rearrangement uses TRBV11-2 and TRBJ1-4, with 11 bases fitting TRBD1. V dropped 8 bases and J dropped 7; count of bases not matched to a gene: 6. Germline V gives CDR1 SGHAT, CDR2 FQNNGV. This CDR3 contains 14 residues. The CDR3 spells CASAPGTGGEKLFF. CDR3 bases: TGTGCCAGCGCCCCCGGGACAGGGGGTGAAAAACTGTTTTTT. Supplemented by reference TRBV11-2 and TRBJ1-4, the full variable domain reads EAGVAQSPRYKIIEKRQSVAFWCNPISGHATLYWYQQILGQGPKLLIQFQNNGVVDDSQLPKDRFSAERLKGVDSTLKIQPAKLEDSAVYLCASAPGTGGEKLFFGSGTQLSVL.

This clonotype occurred a few times. The chain has TRBV19 and TRBJ1-5; 9 nucleotides align to TRBD1. CDR3 length: 15 residues. Germline lookup yields CDR1 LNHDA and CDR2 SQIVND (reference sequence). The junction had 4 bases not matched to a gene; V was cut back by 3 bases and J by 4 bases. The CDR3 DNA reads TGTGCCAGTAGTATCTCGACAGGGGGGAATCAGCCCCAGCATTTT. This gives the protein CASSISTGGNQPQHF. The full variable domain, with the rest looked up from reference TRBV19 and TRBJ1-5, is DGGITQSPKYLFRKEGQNVTLSCEQNLNHDAMYWYRQDPGQGLRLIYYSQIVNDFQKGDIAEGYSVSREKKESFPLTVTSAQKNPTAFYLCASSISTGGNQPQHFGDGTRLSIL.

This clonotype was seen at least ten times. The chain employs TRBV10-3 and TRBJ1-3; D gene unclear. This CDR3 is 16 amino acids long. V lost 0 bases and J 0 bases, leaving 9 bases between the germline ends. Germline V CDR1 and CDR2: ENHRY, SYGVKD. CDR3 sequence: CAISESGRRSGNTIYF. The CDR3 coding sequence is TGTGCCATCAGTGAGTCCGGGAGACGCTCTGGAAACACCATATATTTT.

The rearrangement links TRBV20-1 to TRBJ1-1; TRBD1 matches 11 bases. Germline trimming cut 2 bases from V and 0 bases from J; bases unmatched to any gene: 8. The CDR3 totals 17 residues. Germline CDR1 and CDR2: DFQATT and SNEGSKA (reference sequence). CDR3 loop: CSARWGTGGRMNTEAFF. Here the CDR3 DNA reads TGCAGTGCTAGATGGGGGACAGGGGGTCGCATGAACACTGAAGCTTTCTTT.